The present T cell receptor beta chain was sequenced within a study of T cells in Graves' hyperthyroidism and ophthalmopathy. Looking at the study overall: Staff took peripheral blood when the initial diagnosis was made, before any treatment began.

CDR3 length: 15 residues. Germline V lookup: CDR1 SGDLS, CDR2 YYNGEE. As for this clonotype: A read error may account for a junction end that differs from germline.

Amplification yielded TCR beta CDR3 regions, with RNA transcripts as the source. A set of HTBI primers served as the primers for a first-round RT-PCR of the TCR CDR3. TCRdb ran MiXCR on the multiplex PCR reads and lists one entry per CDR3 protein. Among fewer than 350,000 distinct CDR3 sequences, 13% to 15% were seen once, and the ten largest hold around 31%. The source of this sequence is a woman aged 45-65 years with Graves' hyperthyroidism that later progressed to Graves' ophthalmopathy. The chain combines TRBV9 with TRBJ1-6; 7 nucleotides agree with TRBD1. Sequencing used blood. The CDR3 coding sequence is TGTGCCTGCAGCGTACAGGGGTTTGGTAATTCACCCCTCCACTTT. Amino acid sequence: CACSVQGFGNSPLHF.